The rows below give T cell receptor beta chains drawn from one sample of a study of blood T cell repertoires in COVID-19. Profiling relied on immunoSEQ multiplex PCR, and the TCRdb table lists in-frame clones only, not all of them. The sample contains some 130,000 clones, more than 90% of which appear only once. The specimen sequenced was peripheral blood. These receptors came from a man in his fifties with active COVID-19. Each CDR3 is given with its conserved first and last residue.

v_call	j_call	cdr3_aa
TRBV3-1/TRBV3-2	TRBJ1-1	CASSRDRGGRNTEAFF
TRBV2	TRBJ2-6	CASRGRLSPGANVLTF
TRBV3-1/TRBV3-2	TRBJ1-1	CASSHSGPAEAFF
TRBV18	TRBJ1-4	CASSPGAGREKLFF
TRBV19	TRBJ2-1	CASSIASGGYNEQFF
TRBV11-2	TRBJ2-1	CASSLRFNEQFF
TRBV19	TRBJ1-5	CASSMSGYQPQHF
TRBV12-3/TRBV12-4	TRBJ1-4	CASSYFPEKLFF
TRBV19	TRBJ1-2	CASSMGQAGGYTF
TRBV7-2	TRBJ2-4	CASSLRLGGNIQYF
TRBV7-2	TRBJ1-4	CASSLGSSGQGGEKLFF
TRBV29-1	TRBJ1-4	CSVSKRVGDEKLFF
TRBV14	TRBJ2-5	CASSQDRGTRETQYF
TRBV5-1	TRBJ2-5	CASSSNSFLGQGYQETQYF
TRBV7-2	TRBJ1-1	CASSLRTGGGNTEAFF
TRBV11-2	TRBJ2-1	CASSPYSQRGGQSEQFF
TRBV5-8	TRBJ2-1	CASSLEGRAHNEQFF
TRBV4-2	TRBJ2-5	CASSQDPPGSGKETQYF